The T cell receptor beta chain described here comes from a study of PD-L1 blockade in urothelial cancer. At the level of the study: About 85% of the roughly 30 patients comprised males who had bladder-origin urothelial cancer. Patients' histories included 0 to 3 prior chemotherapy regimens. The analyses of blood took place 3 weeks (second dose) and 6 weeks after treatment start. The median number of T cells present in blood samples was roughly 140,000.

V was trimmed by 7 bases and J by 2 bases, leaving 12 bases between them. CDR3 length: 13 residues. CDR1 and CDR2 from the germline V gene are SQVTM and ANQGSEA. Sequenced by immunoSEQ multiplex PCR; TCRdb stores in-frame clones only, minus some. This sample has around 42,000 clones, with roughly 80% found just once. Sample: PBMCs, taken around atezolizumab (anti-PD-L1) treatment. This receptor was obtained from a man between 70 and 80 years old with urothelial cancer. The chain recombines TRBV29-1 with TRBJ1-5, with D possibly TRBD1 on 6 matching bases. The CDR3 region has the DNA TGCAGCGCGGGGGAGGGGGGCAATCAGCCCCAGCATTTT. This codes for CSAGEGGNQPQHF.